Below, 15 T cell receptor beta chains from the same sample are listed, as sequenced in a study of response to subunit inactivated influenza vaccine. TCRdb itself ran the RT-PCR reads through MiXCR, one entry per CDR3 protein. The sample shows about 780,000 distinct CDR3 sequences, approximately 17% of them seen only once. Sequencing was performed on PBMCs from blood, taken 4 to 6 days after vaccination. The receptors were gathered from a man between 45 and 60 years old who received an inactivated influenza vaccine.

The rearrangement links TRBV20-1 to TRBJ2-7; 7 bases fit TRBD2. The germline V gene has CDR1 DFQATT and CDR2 SNEGSKA (reference sequence). The CDR3 is 12 amino acids. Trimming cost V 4 bases and J 3 bases; bases outside gene matches: 3. The DNA for the CDR3 is TGCAGTGCTACCGGGACTAACTACGAGCAGTACTTC. It translates to CSATGTNYEQYF.

This clonotype was counted only a few times. The CDR3 DNA reads as TGTGCCAGTAGTACCGGGACAGGGAGGACTGAAGCTTTCTTT. It specifies CASSTGTGRTEAFF. This chain connects TRBV19 to TRBJ1-1; 9 bases agree with TRBD1. The CDR3 extends over 14 amino acids. Germline loops: CDR1 LNHDA, CDR2 SQIVND (reference sequence). V shed 4 bases and J 5 bases; nucleotides not matched to a gene: 5.

In this sample, this clonotype turned up a few times. This chain uses TRBV7-3 with TRBJ2-3; 9 bases line up with TRBD2. The CDR3 is 14 amino acids. Germline V gene lookup returns CDR1 SGHTA and CDR2 FQGTGA. J gave up 0 bases and V 9 bases, and 4 bases lay outside the gene matches. CDR3 residues: CASKAGGSTDTQYF. The CDR3 DNA is TGTGCCAGTAAGGCGGGAGGGAGCACAGATACGCAGTATTTT.

This sequence joins TRBV7-2 and TRBJ2-3, with D maybe TRBD1 (5 bases). This CDR3 contains 15 residues. Between the trimmed V and J ends, which lost 7 bases and 5 bases, there was a span of 19 bases. Germline V gives CDR1 SGHTA, CDR2 FQGNSA. CDR3: CASNGPKGDRDTQYF. The CDR3 DNA sequence: TGTGCCAGCAACGGACCTAAAGGGGATCGAGATACGCAGTATTTT.

This clonotype was found a few times. This chain uses TRBV15 with TRBJ2-3, with TRBD2 matching 10 bases. The junction had 7 bases not matched to a gene; V was cut back by 2 bases and J by 2 bases. The CDR3 consists of 17 residues. Germline CDR1 LNHNV, CDR2 YYDKDF (reference sequence). In DNA form, the CDR3 reads TGTGCCACCAGCAGACGAGCCGGGACTAGCGACACAGATACGCAGTATTTT. The encoded protein is CATSRRAGTSDTDTQYF.

Comments on this clonotype: A much larger clone sits a single nucleotide away, making a read error possible. The V and J genes are TRBV5-1 and TRBJ2-1, with 10 bases that match TRBD2. The germline CDR1 and CDR2 sequences are SGHRS and YFSETQ. CDR3 length: 17 amino acids. CDR3 sequence reads: CASSLGGTSVSYNERFF. CDR3 bases: TGCGCCAGCAGCTTGGGGGGGACTAGCGTCTCCTACAATGAGCGGTTCTTC.

The rearrangement joins TRBV6-2 or TRBV6-3 to TRBJ2-2; tentatively, D is TRBD2 (5 bases). Germline CDR1 and CDR2: MNHEY and SVGEGT. Trimming took off 5 bases at V and 5 bases at J, with 12 bases between the two ends. The CDR3 is 14 residues long. For the CDR3, the DNA is TGTGCCAGCAGTCGTACTAGAGGGACCGGGGAGCTGTTTTTT. This sequence encodes CASSRTRGTGELFF.

The chain couples TRBV5-6 to TRBJ1-1; no clear D gene. The CDR3 has 12 residues. Trimming took off 2 bases at V and 5 bases at J, with 7 bases between the two ends. Germline CDR1 SGHDT, CDR2 YYEEEE. The CDR3 spells CASSLRWTEAFF. The CDR3 nucleotides are TGTGCCAGCAGCTTAAGGTGGACTGAAGCTTTCTTT. Full variable domain (missing parts from reference TRBV5-6 and TRBJ1-1): DAGVTQSPTHLIKTRGQQVTLRCSPKSGHDTVSWYQQALGQGPQFIFQYYEEEERQRGNFPDRFSGHQFPNYSSELNVNALLLGDSALYLCASSLRWTEAFFGQGTRLTVV.

This clonotype was recorded many times. The chain has TRBV29-1 and TRBJ2-7; 11 nucleotides match TRBD2. Germline lookup yields CDR1 SQVTM and CDR2 ANQGSEA. With V trimmed by 3 bases and J by 4 bases, 2 bases remained unmatched. The CDR3 has 13 residues. The CDR3 reads CSVDLAGGYEQYF. CDR3 coding DNA: TGCAGCGTTGATCTAGCGGGAGGTTACGAGCAGTACTTC.

The chain employs TRBV7-9 and TRBJ2-1; a possible D gene is TRBD1 (5 bases). The CDR3 is made up of 12 amino acids. Trimming cost V 0 bases and J 12 bases, with 9 bases left between them. Germline CDR1 SEHNR, CDR2 FQNEAQ (reference sequence). The CDR3 spells CASSLATGPQFF. The DNA for the CDR3 is TGTGCCAGCAGCTTAGCAACAGGCCCGCAGTTCTTC.

J is TRBJ2-5 and V is TRBV12-3 or TRBV12-4, with D perhaps matching TRBD2 (5 bases). This CDR3 has 13 residues. V lost 5 bases to trimming and J lost 0 bases, with 7 bases between them. CDR3 nucleotide sequence: TGTGCCAGCAGTGCCGGGAACCAAGAGACCCAGTACTTC. This codes for CASSAGNQETQYF.

The chain couples TRBV7-2 to TRBJ2-1; the match to TRBD2 covers 8 bases. J was trimmed by 4 bases and V by 6 bases; bases with no gene match: 11. Per germline, CDR1 SGHTA and CDR2 FQGNSA. The CDR3 sequence is 16 residues long. CDR3 in amino acids: CASSIISGLAYNEQFF. The CDR3 DNA sequence: TGTGCCAGCAGTATCATCAGCGGACTAGCATACAATGAGCAGTTCTTC. Using reference TRBV7-2 and TRBJ2-1 for the parts outside the CDR3, the full variable domain is GAGVSQSPSNKVTEKGKDVELRCDPISGHTALYWYRQSLGQGLEFLIYFQGNSAPDKSGLPSDRFSAERTGGSVSTLTIQRTQQEDSAVYLCASSIISGLAYNEQFFGPGTRLTVL.

This clonotype has at least ten counts. The chain couples TRBV6-5 to TRBJ2-5, with D possibly matching TRBD1 (6 bases). This CDR3 has 13 residues. CDR1 and CDR2 (germline): MNHEY, SVGAGI. Trimming stripped 0 bases from V and 5 bases from J, with 7 bases between. CDR3 in DNA: TGTGCCAGCAGTTACTCGAGGGGGGAGACCCAGTACTTC. As protein: CASSYSRGETQYF.

The table lists this clonotype with a few counts. V is TRBV12-3 or TRBV12-4 and J is TRBJ2-2; D is unclear. The CDR3 runs 13 residues. Trimming took 6 bases from V and 2 from J, leaving 7 bases between them. CDR3 DNA sequence: TGTGCCAGCAGAAAGAAAAACACCGGGGAGCTGTTTTTT. It encodes CASRKKNTGELFF.

This clonotype was seen ten or more times. The chain joins TRBV12-3 or TRBV12-4 to TRBJ1-1; unclear D gene. V was trimmed by 3 bases and J by 5 bases, leaving 16 bases between them. The CDR3 length is 15 residues. The CDR3 is CASSFWGASRTEAFF. The CDR3 nucleotides are TGTGCCAGCAGTTTCTGGGGAGCCTCCCGAACTGAAGCTTTCTTT.